These 22 T cell receptor beta chains were all obtained from the same sample, sequenced in a study of spatial heterogeneity in lung cancer. Stated time point: sample taken at primary tumor resection. TCRdb re-derived calls from the 5' RACE reads in MiXCR, one entry per CDR3 protein. The sample holds about 39,000 distinct CDR3 sequences, just over 3% seen once. This specimen was normal lung tissue next to the tumor, taken at surgery. These receptors were taken from a male donor with early-stage non-small cell lung cancer.

This clonotype was counted only a few times. The genes are TRBV6-2 or TRBV6-3 and TRBJ2-1; D perhaps matches TRBD2 (6 bases). The germline CDR1 and CDR2 sequences are MNHEY and SVGEGT. The CDR3 runs 16 residues. V was clipped by 5 bases and J by 2 bases, with 16 bases between them. In DNA form, the CDR3 reads TGTGCCAGCAGTCCGCAGGGACTCCCGACCTACAATGAGCAGTTCTTC. Residues: CASSPQGLPTYNEQFF.

Ten or more counts support this clonotype. The V call is TRBV28, the J call TRBJ1-2; maybe TRBD1 (5 bases). Germline CDR1 and CDR2: MDHEN and SYDVKM. The ends were cut back, 7 bases at V and 5 bases at J, with 14 bases in the middle. The CDR3 length is 13 residues. The CDR3 DNA sequence: TGTGCCAGCACCCAGGGAGGGAGATATGGCTACACCTTC. It yields the protein CASTQGGRYGYTF.

This clonotype has a count of ten or more. This chain connects TRBV20-1 to TRBJ2-1; maybe TRBD2 (5 bases). In germline, CDR1 is DFQATT, CDR2 SNEGSKA (reference sequence). Trimming cost V 4 bases and J 8 bases, with 12 bases left between them. The CDR3 has 12 residues. Written as DNA, the CDR3 is TGCAGTGCTACCGGGAATAGCTATGAGCAGTTCTTC. Residues: CSATGNSYEQFF.

This clonotype was seen at least ten times. V is TRBV18 and J is TRBJ1-2; D call uncertain. CDR3 size: 13 residues. V lost 3 bases and J lost 0, with 5 bases in between. Germline V gene data show CDR1 as KGHSH and CDR2 as LQKENI. The CDR3 DNA follows: TGTGCCAGCTCACCGGAAACTAACTATGGCTACACCTTC. This gives the protein CASSPETNYGYTF.

This clonotype came up a few times. This chain connects TRBV20-1 to TRBJ1-3, with D hard to call. Germline CDR1 DFQATT, CDR2 SNEGSKA (reference sequence). This CDR3 is 14 amino acids long. Trimming took 5 bases from V and 0 from J, leaving 11 bases between them. This chain's CDR3 is CSAPLTFSGNTIYF. Written as DNA, the CDR3 is TGCAGTGCTCCCCTCACGTTCTCTGGAAACACCATATATTTT.

This clonotype showed up many times. Here the CDR3 DNA reads TGTGCCAGCAGCCAAGATAGCGGGAAGGTCGGGGAGCTGTTTTTT. Translated, it gives CASSQDSGKVGELFF. The V gene is TRBV3-1, the J gene TRBJ2-2; 8 nucleotides align to TRBD2. Germline V lookup: CDR1 LGHDT, CDR2 YNNKEL (reference sequence). V shed 0 bases, J shed 7 bases, and the junction held 4 bases outside the gene matches. This CDR3 comprises 15 residues.

In this sample, this clonotype turned up many times. The chain combines TRBV7-2 with TRBJ1-6; TRBD1 agrees at 8 bases. There are 16 residues in the CDR3. Germline V CDR1 and CDR2: SGHTA, FQGNSA. V shed 1 base and J 10 bases; nucleotides not matched to a gene: 9. The CDR3 loop reads CASSLGDGTGQSPLHF. DNA of the CDR3: TGTGCCAGCAGCTTAGGGGATGGGACAGGTCAATCACCCCTCCACTTT.

This clonotype appeared many times. J is TRBJ2-3 and V is TRBV7-8; TRBD2 agrees at 13 bases. CDR3 size: 16 residues. With 5 bases clipped from V and 2 bases from J, the junction kept 4 bases outside the gene matches. Per germline, CDR1 SGHVS and CDR2 FQNEAQ. DNA of the CDR3: TGTGCCAGCAGCAAACTAGCGGGGGGGAACACAGATACGCAGTATTTT. The encoded protein is CASSKLAGGNTDTQYF.

This clonotype has ten or more counts. CDR3 nucleotides: TGTGCCAGCACCGGTGACCTGGGTACGACTGAAGCTTTCTTT. This encodes CASTGDLGTTEAFF. This chain connects TRBV5-6 to TRBJ1-1; D gene ambiguous. Looked up from germline, CDR1 is SGHDT and CDR2 is YYEEEE. V was cut by 6 bases and J by 5 bases, with 17 bases left in between. This CDR3 is built from 14 residues.

This clonotype has only a few counts. This chain links TRBV18 with TRBJ2-5, with 7 bases that match TRBD1. This CDR3 has 13 amino acids. The V gene end was trimmed by 6 bases and the J gene end by 5 bases; junction bases not matched to a gene: 6. Germline CDR1 reads KGHSH; CDR2 reads LQKENI. The CDR3 loop is CASSLHRGETQYF. CDR3 DNA sequence: TGTGCCAGCTCTCTTCACAGGGGCGAGACCCAGTACTTC.

In its sample, this clonotype was seen many times. This rearrangement joins TRBV9 to TRBJ2-7; 9 bases fit TRBD2. There are 15 residues in the CDR3. Trimming took 0 bases from V and 2 from J; bases not matched to a gene: 3. CDR1 is SGDLS, CDR2 YYNGEE, per germline. The DNA of the CDR3 is TGTGCCAGCAGCGTAGCGCCTAGCGGGGCCTACGAGCAGTACTTC. It encodes CASSVAPSGAYEQYF. Supplemented by reference TRBV9 and TRBJ2-7, the full variable domain reads DSGVTQTPKHLITATGQRVTLRCSPRSGDLSVYWYQQSLDQGLQFLIQYYNGEERAKGNILERFSAQQFPDLHSELNLSSLELGDSALYFCASSVAPSGAYEQYFGPGTRLTVT.

The table lists this clonotype with many counts. The chain has TRBV20-1 and TRBJ2-5; TRBD2 matches 9 bases. Germline V gives CDR1 DFQATT, CDR2 SNEGSKA (reference sequence). There are 17 residues in the CDR3. V lost 6 bases, J lost 2 bases, and 16 bases stayed unmatched. CDR3 DNA sequence: TGCAGTGCCCATCTTTTCGGTGTGCTAGCGGGGCAAGAGACCCAGTACTTC. It specifies CSAHLFGVLAGQETQYF.

This clonotype came up many times. The rearrangement uses TRBV5-1 and TRBJ2-3, with 11 bases identical to TRBD2. Germline V gives CDR1 SGHRS, CDR2 YFSETQ. The CDR3 consists of 16 residues. V was clipped by 4 bases and J by 2 bases; unmatched bases: 6. The CDR3 loop reads CASSPGLAGPTDTQYF. The CDR3 DNA reads TGCGCCAGCAGCCCTGGACTAGCGGGCCCCACAGATACGCAGTATTTT.

This clonotype showed up many times. V and J are TRBV15 and TRBJ2-7; 8 nucleotides agree with TRBD2. The J segment lost 3 bases and the V segment lost 3 bases, leaving 1 base of the junction unmatched. The CDR3 loop spans 13 amino acids. Germline lookup yields CDR1 LNHNV and CDR2 YYDKDF (reference sequence). This chain's CDR3 is CATSSGTSYEQYF. CDR3 DNA: TGTGCCACCAGCAGTGGGACTAGCTACGAGCAGTACTTC.

This sequence joins TRBV4-2 and TRBJ2-1; 10 nucleotides align to TRBD1. Germline loops: CDR1 LGHNA, CDR2 YNFKEQ. This CDR3 region has 14 residues. V was clipped by 4 bases and J by 8 bases; unmatched bases: 5. CDR3 in amino acids: CASSPRDRGYEQFF. For the CDR3, the DNA is TGTGCCAGCAGCCCCCGGGACAGGGGATATGAGCAGTTCTTC.

The chain couples TRBV5-1 to TRBJ1-1; possibly TRBD1 for D (6 bases). From germline, CDR1 is SGHRS and CDR2 YFSETQ. The CDR3 contains 14 residues. Trimming pared 3 bases from V and 1 base from J, leaving 10 bases between. Written as DNA, the CDR3 is TGCGCCAGCAGCTATCAGGGACAGAACACTGAAGCTTTCTTT. Translating it yields CASSYQGQNTEAFF.

V gene TRBV18 combines with J gene TRBJ1-5, with TRBD1 as a possible D gene (6 bases). V was cut by 5 bases and J by 7 bases, with 12 bases left in between. The CDR3 spans 13 residues. Per the germline V gene, CDR1 is KGHSH and CDR2 is LQKENI. Written as DNA, the CDR3 is TGTGCCAGCTCAGGGACACCGCCCCAGCCCCAGCATTTT. This codes for CASSGTPPQPQHF.

This clonotype was recorded at least ten times. This chain connects TRBV28 to TRBJ2-7, with D unclear. Germline V gene sequence: CDR1 MDHEN, CDR2 SYDVKM. There are 11 residues in the CDR3. V was shortened by 2 bases and J by 2 bases, with 1 base between the two germline ends. CDR3 amino acids: CASSLTYEQYF. CDR3 in DNA: TGTGCCAGCAGTTTAACCTACGAGCAGTACTTC.

A remark on this clonotype: This may stem from a read error, because a much larger clone lies one nucleotide away. V is TRBV28 and J is TRBJ1-2; D is perhaps TRBD1 (5 bases). The CDR3 length is 13 residues. CDR1 is MDHEN and CDR2 is SYDVKM in the germline V gene. Trimming cost V 5 bases and J 8 bases, with 15 bases left between them. CDR3 residues: CASSVGALSGYTF. CDR3 in DNA: TGTGCCAGCAGTGTAGGGGCGCTTTCGGGCTACACCTTC.

This clonotype was seen ten or more times. The chain carries TRBV18 and TRBJ1-1; the D gene is possibly TRBD1 (5 bases). Germline CDR1 and CDR2: KGHSH and LQKENI. V was shortened by 6 bases and J by 8 bases, with 16 bases between the two germline ends. This CDR3 comprises 13 residues. The CDR3 coding sequence is TGTGCCAGCTCTAAAACGGGACCGACGGAAGCTTTCTTT. It specifies CASSKTGPTEAFF.

This clonotype was observed at least ten times. The V gene is TRBV7-2, the J gene TRBJ1-4; 12 bases match TRBD1. V shed 5 bases, J shed 8 bases, and the junction held 9 bases outside the gene matches. The CDR3 covers 16 residues. CDR1 is SGHTA, CDR2 FQGNSA, per germline. The CDR3 DNA reads TGTGCCAGCAGCCAATCGGGACAGGGGGCGTGGGAAAAACTGTTTTTT. This translates into CASSQSGQGAWEKLFF.

This clonotype was seen many times. The J gene is TRBJ2-1, the V gene TRBV20-1; 10 bases are a match to TRBD2. Germline trimming cut 4 bases from V and 8 bases from J; bases unmatched to any gene: 11. This CDR3 has 15 residues. Germline CDR1 reads DFQATT; CDR2 reads SNEGSKA (reference sequence). The CDR3 loop reads CSAIPLAGVGYEQFF. The CDR3 DNA reads TGCAGTGCTATACCTCTAGCGGGAGTGGGGTATGAGCAGTTCTTC.